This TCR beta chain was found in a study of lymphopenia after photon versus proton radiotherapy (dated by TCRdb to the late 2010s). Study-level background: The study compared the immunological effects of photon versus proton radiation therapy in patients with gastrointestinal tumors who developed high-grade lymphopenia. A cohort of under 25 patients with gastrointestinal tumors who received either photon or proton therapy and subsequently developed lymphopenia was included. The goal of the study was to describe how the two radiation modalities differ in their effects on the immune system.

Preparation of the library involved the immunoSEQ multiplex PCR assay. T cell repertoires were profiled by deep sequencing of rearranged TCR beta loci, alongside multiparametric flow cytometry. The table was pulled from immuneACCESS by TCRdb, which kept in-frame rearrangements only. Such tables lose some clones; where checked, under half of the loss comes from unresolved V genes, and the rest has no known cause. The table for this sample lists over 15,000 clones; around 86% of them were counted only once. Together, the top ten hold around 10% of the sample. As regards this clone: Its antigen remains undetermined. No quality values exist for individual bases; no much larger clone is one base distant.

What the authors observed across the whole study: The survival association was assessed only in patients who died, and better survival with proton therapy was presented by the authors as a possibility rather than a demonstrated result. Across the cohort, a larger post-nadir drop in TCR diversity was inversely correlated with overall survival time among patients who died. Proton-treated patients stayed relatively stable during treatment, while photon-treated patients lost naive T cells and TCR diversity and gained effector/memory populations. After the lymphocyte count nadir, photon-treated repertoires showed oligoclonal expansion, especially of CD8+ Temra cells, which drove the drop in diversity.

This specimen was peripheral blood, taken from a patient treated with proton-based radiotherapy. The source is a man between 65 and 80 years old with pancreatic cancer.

In nucleotide form, the sequence is TGTGCCATCAGTGAAGACAGGGTTGATAACGAGCAGTACTTC. The encoded protein is CAISEDRVDNEQYF. The V and J genes are TRBV10-3 and TRBJ2-7; TRBD1 fits 7 bases in the junction. CDR1 is given as ENHRY and CDR2 as SYGVKD, both from the germline V gene. The CDR3 starts with the cysteine, ends with the phenylalanine, and has 14 residues. Solely the CDR3 DNA is kept, with 42 bases framed from the first base. Trimmed from V: 3 bases; trimmed from J: 5 bases; junction bases lacking a gene match: 7.